This TCR beta chain was identified in a study of CD4 and CD8 cells across lung adenocarcinoma regions (dated by TCRdb to 2017 to 2018). About the study as a whole: The study compared tumor centers with tumor margins to examine intratumor heterogeneity of the T cell receptor repertoire.

The CDR3 goes from the cysteine to the phenylalanine over 13 residues. Only the CDR3 part of the read is kept: 39 bases, read in frame from the first base. For CDR1 and CDR2, the germline V gene lists MNHNS and SASEGT. V is reduced by 2 bases and J by 6 bases, leaving a spacing of 10 bases between them. The donors were patients who had localized lung adenocarcinoma, which is a subtype of non-small cell lung cancer. These samples came from the centers of localized lung adenocarcinomas. For TCR repertoire analysis, CD8+ T cells from tumor tissue were profiled separately from CD4+ T cells. This clonotype is medium-sized (0.01 to 0.1%). The antigen it recognizes is unknown. Nothing much larger sits one base from this clone, and base qualities are not available. The library came from PCR. TCRdb lists the instrument as HiSeq X Ten. TCRdb passed the public sequencing reads through fastp at Q25 and MiXCR, retaining productive beta sequences. Rows are unified per CDR3 protein, each entry keeping the most common DNA and genes. This sample has about 16,000 distinct CDR3 sequences in its table, and approximately 50% of those were observed once. The top ten hold approximately 32% of the sample.

The sequencing input was CD8+ T cells from the center of a lung tumor. Taken with the paper, the label for cell subset or site translates to: tumor center region. This sequence uses TRBV6-1 and TRBJ1-2; the D gene is perhaps TRBD1, from 6 matching bases. The origin of this receptor is a female donor with lung adenocarcinoma. The CD4 and CD8 labels of this study may be unreliable. DNA sequence: TGTGCCAGCAGTGAAATGGGGGACAATGGCTACACCTTC. It codes for CASSEMGDNGYTF.